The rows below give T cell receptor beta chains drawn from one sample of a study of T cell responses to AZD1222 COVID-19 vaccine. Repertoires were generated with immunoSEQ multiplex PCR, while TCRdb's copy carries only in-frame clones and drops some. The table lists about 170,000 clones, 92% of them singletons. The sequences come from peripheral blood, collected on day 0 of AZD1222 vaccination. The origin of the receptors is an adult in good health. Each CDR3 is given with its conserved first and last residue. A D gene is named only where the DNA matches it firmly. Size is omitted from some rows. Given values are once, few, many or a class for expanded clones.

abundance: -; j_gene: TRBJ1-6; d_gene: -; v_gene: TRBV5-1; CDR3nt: TGCGCCAGCAGCTTGCGGGGTTTCAATTCACCCCTCCACTTT; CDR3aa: CASSLRGFNSPLHF
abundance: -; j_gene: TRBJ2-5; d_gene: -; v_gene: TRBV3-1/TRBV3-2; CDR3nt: TGTGCCAGCAGCCAAGATCGGTTACCTGAGACCCAGTACTTC; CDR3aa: CASSQDRLPETQYF
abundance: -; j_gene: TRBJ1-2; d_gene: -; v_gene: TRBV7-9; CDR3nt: TGTGCCAGCAGCTTAGGAGCAGGCTATGGCTACACCTTC; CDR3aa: CASSLGAGYGYTF
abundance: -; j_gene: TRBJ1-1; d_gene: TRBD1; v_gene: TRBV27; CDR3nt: TGTGCCAGCAGTCCGCGGACAGGGAGGGACACTGAAGCTTTCTTT; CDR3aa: CASSPRTGRDTEAFF
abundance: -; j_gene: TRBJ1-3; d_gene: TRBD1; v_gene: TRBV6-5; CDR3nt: TGTGCCAGCACTCGGACAGGGAGAAACACCATATATTTT; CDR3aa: CASTRTGRNTIYF
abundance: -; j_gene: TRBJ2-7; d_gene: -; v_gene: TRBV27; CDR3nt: TGTGCCAGCAGAGCAAGGGGGGGGTTGGGGGAGCAGTACTTC; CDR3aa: CASRARGGLGEQYF
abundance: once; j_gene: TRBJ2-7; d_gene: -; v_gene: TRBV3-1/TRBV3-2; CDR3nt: TGTGCCAGCAGCCAAGCAGGGACCGGACTTTACGAGCAGTACTTC; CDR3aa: CASSQAGTGLYEQYF
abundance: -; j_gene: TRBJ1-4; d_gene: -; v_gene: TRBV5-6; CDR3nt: TGTGCCAGCAGCTTGCCCTACGGAGGGGATGAAAAACTGTTTTTT; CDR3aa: CASSLPYGGDEKLFF
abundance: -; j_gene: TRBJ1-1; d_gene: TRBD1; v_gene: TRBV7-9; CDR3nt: TGTGCCAGCAGCTCTATCGGACAGGGGTTTCTCACTGAAGCTTTCTTT; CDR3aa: CASSSIGQGFLTEAFF
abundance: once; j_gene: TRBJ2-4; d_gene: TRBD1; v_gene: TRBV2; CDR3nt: TGTGCCAGCAGCCTAGTACAGGGGACCAAAAACATTCAGTACTTC; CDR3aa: CASSLVQGTKNIQYF
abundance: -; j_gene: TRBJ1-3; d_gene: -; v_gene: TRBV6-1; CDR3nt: TGTGCCAGCAGTGAATCGGAGGGCGGCTCTGGAAACACCATATATTTT; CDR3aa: CASSESEGGSGNTIYF
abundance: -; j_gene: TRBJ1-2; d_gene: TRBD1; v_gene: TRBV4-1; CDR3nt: TGCGCCAGCAGGACAGACAGGGGAATGACTGGCTACACCTTC; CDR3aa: CASRTDRGMTGYTF
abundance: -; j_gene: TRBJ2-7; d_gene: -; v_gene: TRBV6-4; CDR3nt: TGTGCCAGCAGTGACTCCCCCGGACAGTTGCAGTACTTC; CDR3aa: CASSDSPGQLQYF